A selection of T cell receptor beta chains follows, all from one sample in a study of CD8+CD57+ T cells in acquired aplastic anemia. TCRdb re-analysed the reads in MiXCR, keeping a single row per CDR3 protein. This table has 150,000 to 200,000 distinct CDR3 sequences, about 45% appearing once. The sequencing input was sorted CD4+, CD8+, or CD8+CD57+ T cells (not recorded which) from PBMCs. The receptors derive from a human donor with aplastic anemia. The conserved cysteine and the conserved F or W are not part of the CDR3 here. Rows give clone size only sometimes, using once, few, many, or a class for an expanded clone.

j_call,clone_size,v_call,cdr3_aa
TRBJ1-3,many,TRBV3-1,ASSAGTSGNTIY
TRBJ2-7,.,TRBV7-8,ASSFGYYGQY
TRBJ2-5,many,TRBV6-5,ASSSGLATY
TRBJ2-6,once,TRBV11-1,ASSPGPQGPSSGANVLT
TRBJ2-7,.,TRBV20-1,SARGLAGGSYEQY
TRBJ1-6,many,TRBV4-2,ASSQDPDVARGNSPLH
TRBJ2-7,many,TRBV5-4,ASSPALLIEGTYEQY
TRBJ2-5,many,TRBV20-1,SAREGRGSGETQY
TRBJ1-1,.,TRBV29-1,SVERAASEAP
TRBJ2-5,.,TRBV7-3,ASSSGLPQETQY
TRBJ2-7,.,TRBV13,ASSPGTGTIGAYEQY
TRBJ1-5,.,TRBV5-1,ASSLDSSDQPQH
TRBJ2-1,once,TRBV24-1,ATGGTSANEQF
TRBJ2-6,.,TRBV20-1,SAPPPWGSSGANVLT
TRBJ1-2,many,TRBV7-2,ASSLEYRPGRYT
TRBJ2-7,once,TRBV24-1,ATSDPRRTGGFEQY
TRBJ1-4,many,TRBV4-3,ASGELRSNEKLF
TRBJ1-1,.,TRBV19,ASSGMSNTEAF
TRBJ2-3,many,TRBV9,ASSPYAGSYTDTQY
TRBJ2-2,few,TRBV6-1,ASRIAGAGELF
TRBJ2-1,.,TRBV10-3,AISDWGRYNEQF
TRBJ2-3,.,TRBV24-1,ATSDSAGVRGTDTQY
TRBJ1-1,many,TRBV7-9,ASSRGRTEAF
TRBJ2-6,.,TRBV10-3,ASKNPGQGRYSGANVLT
TRBJ2-2,many,TRBV7-6,ASSPGLAGGPGELF
TRBJ1-1,many,TRBV25-1,ASSEGAGEAF
TRBJ2-5,.,TRBV7-8,ASSSPGGGETQY
TRBJ1-3,few,TRBV25-1,ASIRGSWQGNTIY
TRBJ1-1,many,TRBV6-1,ASSASSWQGNTEAF
TRBJ1-1,.,TRBV9,ASSQGVSSTEAF
TRBJ1-2,many,TRBV18,ASSPGTESYYGYT
TRBJ2-7,.,TRBV27,ASSFGTASEQY
TRBJ2-5,.,TRBV2,ASSFAPDRGETQY
TRBJ1-1,.,TRBV7-9,ASSLDLGEAF
TRBJ2-5,.,TRBV3-1,ASGLGQKETQY
TRBJ2-7,many,TRBV7-9,ASSLVGFHEQY
TRBJ2-3,many,TRBV7-2,ASSLRLAGSDTQY
TRBJ1-1,.,TRBV20-1,SGGGRSTEAF
TRBJ2-7,.,TRBV7-3,AIHVGSGGPTYEQY
TRBJ1-2,many,TRBV11-2,ASSLDRDKTP
TRBJ1-1,few,TRBV24-1,ATSDDSDKAF
TRBJ1-5,many,TRBV6-2/TRBV6-3,ASTVSGGLSQPQH
TRBJ2-7,few,TRBV20-1,SAGQGREQY
TRBJ2-3,few,TRBV2,ASSVGQGTDTQY
TRBJ2-1,many,TRBV24-1,ATSDGTLAGGGEQF
TRBJ1-1,.,TRBV30,AWSRRGGTEAF
TRBJ2-5,few,TRBV7-2,ASSFPGWGQY
TRBJ1-4,few,TRBV5-1,ASSLTQGAGEKLF